The rows below give T cell receptor beta chains drawn from one sample of a study of blood T cell repertoires in COVID-19. Here immunoSEQ multiplex PCR was the method, and the copy in TCRdb shows in-frame clones only, minus some. The table has roughly 500,000 clones, around 89% seen once. The sequenced material came from PBMCs or T cells enriched from blood (not recorded which). These receptors all stem from a woman between 35 and 50 years old who had recovered from COVID-19. Each CDR3 is given with its conserved first and last residue. Fields, in order: CDR3 length, clone size, J gene, V gene, D gene, CDR3 DNA, CDR3 protein. A D gene is named only where the DNA matches it firmly. The listing skips clone size in some rows; elsewhere it reads once, few, many or a size class.

>11|few|TRBJ1-2|TRBV7-9|TRBD1
TGTGCCAGCGGAACAGGGGGCGGCTACACCTTC
CASGTGGGYTF
>14|-|TRBJ2-7|TRBV7-2|TRBD1
TGTGCCAGCAGCTTATGGACAGGGACCTACGAGCAGTACTTC
CASSLWTGTYEQYF
>13|once|TRBJ1-1|TRBV7-2|-
TGTGCCAGCAGCTCCTTCGTGAACACTGAAGCTTTCTTT
CASSSFVNTEAFF
>11|-|TRBJ1-2|TRBV20-1|-
TGCAGTGCTCCCGGGGAAGGGGGCTACACCTTC
CSAPGEGGYTF
>11|few|TRBJ1-1|TRBV25-1|-
TGTGCCAGCCGACAACCTGATGAAGCTTTCTTT
CASRQPDEAFF
>15|-|TRBJ2-7|TRBV4-1|-
TGCGCCAGCAGCCAACAGGGTTACTCGCCCTACGAGCAGTACTTC
CASSQQGYSPYEQYF
>14|-|TRBJ2-7|TRBV10-3|-
TGTGCCATCAGTGAAACGGACGGCGGAGGGGAGCAGTACTTC
CAISETDGGGEQYF
>13|few|TRBJ2-5|TRBV21-1|-
TGTGCCAGCAGACCAGGGGTCCAAGAGACCCAGTACTTC
CASRPGVQETQYF
>16|-|TRBJ1-2|TRBV6-5|TRBD1
TGTGCCAGCAGTTACTCGAGCCAGGGGGCCTACTATGGCTACACCTTC
CASSYSSQGAYYGYTF
>13|few|TRBJ1-2|TRBV10-3|TRBD1
TGTGCCATCACCAGACAGGGTGACGATGGCTACACCTTC
CAITRQGDDGYTF
>12|once|TRBJ1-1|TRBV9|-
TGTGCCAGCAGCGTACTTAGGGGTCAAGCTTTCTTT
CASSVLRGQAFF
>12|once|TRBJ1-2|TRBV19|-
TGTGCCAGTAGAAAGGGGGAGGGGGGCTACACCTTC
CASRKGEGGYTF
>12|-|TRBJ1-4|TRBV2|-
TGTGCCAGCAGTCGACACGTTGAAAAACTGTTTTTT
CASSRHVEKLFF
>15|-|TRBJ1-1|TRBV7-6|-
TGTGCCAGCAGCTTAGTAGCGGGGACGAACACTGAAGCTTTCTTT
CASSLVAGTNTEAFF
>13|-|TRBJ1-2|TRBV12-3/TRBV12-4|-
TGTGCCAGCAGTCCAGGGGAGCCCTATGGCTACACCTTC
CASSPGEPYGYTF
>16|-|TRBJ1-6|TRBV27|-
TGTGCCAGCAGTTTCTTAGACATGGCGTTTAATTCACCCCTCCACTTT
CASSFLDMAFNSPLHF
>16|-|TRBJ1-2|TRBV28|-
TGTGCCAGCAGTTTACACGGACAGAATCCTATCAGGGGCTACACCTTC
CASSLHGQNPIRGYTF
>16|-|TRBJ1-1|TRBV7-2|-
TGTGCCAGCAGCTCAAGTTTTCGACAGATAAACACTGAAGCTTTCTTT
CASSSSFRQINTEAFF
>16|-|TRBJ2-1|TRBV27|TRBD2
TGTGCCAGCAGTTTTGGACTAGCGGGAGGGTTTAATGAGCAGTTCTTC
CASSFGLAGGFNEQFF
>13|once|TRBJ2-7|TRBV28|TRBD1
TGTGCCACCTCGACCGGGACAGGGGTTGAGCAGTACTTC
CATSTGTGVEQYF
>14|-|TRBJ1-1|TRBV18|TRBD1
TGTGCCAGCTCACCAGACAGGGCGAACACTGAAGCTTTCTTT
CASSPDRANTEAFF
>15|-|TRBJ2-2|TRBV9|TRBD2
TGTGCCAGCAGCGTAGGCGGGAGGGCCGACGGGGAGCTGTTTTTT
CASSVGGRADGELFF
>16|-|TRBJ2-1|TRBV5-8|-
TGTGCCAGCAGCTTGGCAGGGGCAGGGTGGTTCAATGAGCAGTTCTTC
CASSLAGAGWFNEQFF
>13|-|TRBJ1-1|TRBV12-5|-
TGTGCTAGTGGTCCCGACATTTACACTGAAGCTTTCTTT
CASGPDIYTEAFF
>15|-|TRBJ2-3|TRBV27|TRBD1
TGTGCCAGCAGTGGGGACAGGGTCCCCACAGATACGCAGTATTTT
CASSGDRVPTDTQYF